The next 22 T cell receptor beta chains were all read from a single sample in a study of T cell responses to AZD1222 COVID-19 vaccine. Profiling relied on immunoSEQ multiplex PCR, and the TCRdb table lists in-frame clones only, not all of them. The profile shows roughly 70,000 clones, about 85% of them singletons. Sequencing used peripheral blood, obtained on day 0 of AZD1222 vaccination. The receptors shown here come from an adult in good health.

The V call is TRBV6-5, the J call TRBJ2-7, with a possible D match to TRBD2 (5 bases). Germline V gene data show CDR1 as MNHEY and CDR2 as SVGAGI. Trimming removed 4 bases at V and 0 bases at J, with 13 bases between. The CDR3 sequence is 15 residues long. CDR3 region: CASSSGLVSSYEQYF. The CDR3 DNA follows: TGTGCCAGCAGTTCAGGACTCGTGAGCTCCTACGAGCAGTACTTC.

The gene calls are TRBV6-5 and TRBJ1-2, with a tentative D call TRBD1 (5 bases). This CDR3 region has 13 residues. The germline V gene has CDR1 MNHEY and CDR2 SVGAGI. Trimming took off 7 bases at V and 5 bases at J, with 14 bases between the two ends. Written as DNA, the CDR3 is TGTGCCAGCACCCGGGGGACCGAGTATGGCTACACCTTC. Amino acids: CASTRGTEYGYTF.

The rearrangement uses TRBV10-1 and TRBJ1-1; D gene ambiguous. Germline V lookup: CDR1 WNHNN, CDR2 SYGVQD (reference sequence). Trimming cost V 6 bases and J 1 base, with 9 bases left between them. The CDR3 contains 13 residues. The CDR3 protein is CASRLDGNTEAFF. CDR3 DNA: TGCGCCAGCAGGCTGGACGGGAACACTGAAGCTTTCTTT.

V is TRBV7-9 and J is TRBJ1-1; no firm D call. Trimming shortened V by 3 bases and J by 0 bases, and 8 bases separated the two germline ends. The CDR3 runs 14 residues. Germline V gives CDR1 SEHNR, CDR2 FQNEAQ (reference sequence). In nucleotides, the CDR3 is TGTGCCAGCAGCTTCAACAGCATGAACACTGAAGCTTTCTTT. This encodes CASSFNSMNTEAFF.

The chain uses TRBV7-8 and TRBJ2-1; 8 nucleotides agree with TRBD2. V lost 4 bases and J lost 7; bases outside the gene matches: 6. The V gene's germline CDR1 is SGHVS and CDR2 FQNEAQ. The CDR3 length is 14 residues. CDR3 coding DNA: TGTGCCAGCAGCTCCCTCCGGGGGGGGAATGAGCAGTTCTTC. It is translated as CASSSLRGGNEQFF.

The J gene is TRBJ2-3, the V gene TRBV11-2; 9 bases agree with TRBD2. The germline gives CDR1 SGHAT, CDR2 FQNNGV. This CDR3 has 17 amino acids. The V gene end was trimmed by 5 bases and the J gene end by 2 bases; junction bases not matched to a gene: 11. The CDR3 reads CASSPGSQRGVTDTQYF. Here the CDR3 DNA reads TGTGCCAGCAGCCCTGGGTCCCAGCGGGGGGTCACAGATACGCAGTATTTT.

In this sample, this clone turned up a few times. The chain is built from TRBV21-1 and TRBJ1-5; no DNA check was done on the table's D call, TRBD1. TRBV21-1 is recorded as a pseudogene. This CDR3 comprises 14 residues. The CDR3 here is CASSKGQPNQPQHF. Here the CDR3 DNA reads TGTGCCAGCAGCAAGGGACAGCCCAATCAGCCCCAGCATTTT.

J is TRBJ2-7 and V is TRBV27, with D possibly TRBD1 on 6 matching bases. From germline, CDR1 is MNHEY and CDR2 SMNVEV (reference sequence). Trimming took 3 bases from V and 6 from J, leaving 15 bases between them. CDR3 size: 14 residues. CDR3 sequence reads: CASSLTGLGAEQYF. DNA of the CDR3: TGTGCCAGCAGTTTGACAGGCCTGGGAGCCGAGCAGTACTTC.

The J gene is TRBJ1-2, the V gene TRBV11-2; TRBD1 is a possible D gene (6 bases). Per germline, CDR1 SGHAT and CDR2 FQNNGV. V was trimmed by 5 bases and J by 6 bases, leaving 13 bases between them. This CDR3 is built from 13 residues. The CDR3 reads CASSTRRGNGYTF. The CDR3 DNA reads TGTGCCAGCAGCACTCGAAGGGGGAATGGCTACACCTTC.

The CDR3 sequence is CAWSVQHRETQYF. In DNA, the CDR3 is TGTGCCTGGAGTGTCCAGCACCGAGAGACCCAGTACTTC. The chain couples TRBV30 to TRBJ2-5; D is uncertain. V was cut by 0 bases and J by 4 bases, with 9 bases left in between. This CDR3 region has 13 residues. In germline, CDR1 is GTSNPN, CDR2 SVGIG (reference sequence).

The chain couples TRBV9 to TRBJ2-7, with D hard to call. The V gene's germline CDR1 is SGDLS and CDR2 YYNGEE. The germline V and J ends were trimmed by 2 bases and 0 bases, with 9 bases remaining between them. This CDR3 comprises 14 residues. The CDR3 is CASSVSRDSYEQYF. The DNA for the CDR3 is TGTGCCAGCAGCGTCTCTAGAGACTCCTACGAGCAGTACTTC.

The chain links TRBV7-9 to TRBJ1-2; TRBD1 is a possible D gene (5 bases). Germline V CDR1 and CDR2: SEHNR, FQNEAQ (reference sequence). V lost 3 bases and J lost 8, with 22 bases in between. The length of the CDR3 is 16 residues. The CDR3, as DNA: TGTGCCAGCAGCTTGGGGGAGACAGCATTTCCTAAGGGCTACACCTTC. Translation: CASSLGETAFPKGYTF.

The chain recombines TRBV11-2 with TRBJ2-1, with D possibly being TRBD1 (6 bases). CDR3 length: 15 amino acids. V was shortened by 3 bases and J by 7 bases, with 16 bases between the two germline ends. Germline CDR1 reads SGHAT; CDR2 reads FQNNGV. CDR3 in DNA: TGTGCCAGCAGCTTTCCGTTGGGGGCGCGGAATGAGCAGTTCTTC. Its protein is CASSFPLGARNEQFF.

CDR3 region: CASSHQGGAYGYTF. CDR3 bases: TGTGCCAGCAGCCACCAGGGGGGCGCCTATGGCTACACCTTC. The J gene is TRBJ1-2, the V gene TRBV3-1 (or the pseudogene TRBV3-2), with 7 bases that match TRBD1. Germline V gene sequence: CDR1 LGHDT, CDR2 YNNKEL (reference sequence). The CDR3 length is 14 residues. V lost 3 bases, J lost 4 bases, and 5 bases stayed unmatched.

This chain links TRBV4-1 with TRBJ1-4; D remains unclear. V lost 2 bases to trimming and J lost 3 bases, with 10 bases between them. This CDR3 spans 15 amino acids. Germline CDR1 and CDR2: MGHRA and YSYEKL. The CDR3 DNA sequence: TGCGCCAGCAGCCAAAGGGATGCGGCTAATGAAAAACTGTTTTTT. Translation gives CASSQRDAANEKLFF.

This chain links TRBV10-3 with TRBJ2-7; D unclear. CDR3 length: 11 residues. V was trimmed by 2 bases and J by 7 bases, leaving 6 bases between them. Per the germline V gene, CDR1 is ENHRY and CDR2 is SYGVKD. In DNA, the CDR3 is TGTGCCATCAGTGAGGTAGAGGAGCAGTACTTC. It specifies CAISEVEEQYF.

The V gene is TRBV6-5, the J gene TRBJ2-1; D possibly corresponds to TRBD2 (6 bases). There are 15 residues in the CDR3. The ends were cut back, 6 bases at V and 5 bases at J, with 17 bases in the middle. Per germline, CDR1 MNHEY and CDR2 SVGAGI. This chain's CDR3 is CASSQQRVKDNEQFF. The CDR3 DNA is TGTGCCAGCAGCCAACAGCGGGTTAAAGACAATGAGCAGTTCTTC.

The V and J genes are TRBV18 and TRBJ1-3; TRBD1 might be the D (6 bases). The CDR3 totals 16 residues. CDR1 is KGHSH, CDR2 LQKENI, per germline. V dropped 6 bases and J dropped 0 bases, with 15 bases sitting between them. The CDR3 sequence is CASSSTGTSSGNTIYF. The CDR3 DNA sequence: TGTGCCAGCTCGTCCACCGGGACATCCTCTGGAAACACCATATATTTT.

This chain joins TRBV29-1 and TRBJ2-1, with 11 bases lining up with TRBD2. This CDR3 is 15 amino acids long. Germline values: CDR1 SQVTM, CDR2 ANQGSEA. The V segment lost 7 bases and the J segment 9 bases; nucleotides outside the gene matches: 14. The DNA for the CDR3 is TGCAGCGCCCGAGAGTCTAGCGGGAGGTCGGGTGAGCAGTTCTTC. It encodes CSARESSGRSGEQFF.

The chain combines TRBV29-1 with TRBJ2-1, with 9 bases identical to TRBD2. This CDR3 spans 15 amino acids. The V gene end was trimmed by 4 bases and the J gene end by 6 bases; junction bases not matched to a gene: 10. Germline V gene lookup returns CDR1 SQVTM and CDR2 ANQGSEA. CDR3 bases: TGCAGCGTTGTAGATGTGCTAGCGGGACCCAATGAGCAGTTCTTC. As protein: CSVVDVLAGPNEQFF.

This clone came up a few times. In the same sample, other DNA sequences code for this CDR3. The rearrangement links TRBV7-9 to TRBJ1-4; D not resolved. V was clipped by 4 bases and J by 6 bases, with 3 bases between them. The CDR3 consists of 11 residues. The germline V gene has CDR1 SEHNR and CDR2 FQNEAQ (reference sequence). CDR3: CASSSYEKLFF. The CDR3 DNA reads TGTGCCAGCAGCTCCTATGAAAAACTGTTTTTT. Looking up the rest from reference TRBV7-9 and TRBJ1-4 gives the full variable domain: DTGVSQNPRHKITKRGQNVTFRCDPISEHNRLYWYRQTLGQGPEFLTYFQNEAQLEKSRLLSDRFSAERPKGSFSTLEIQRTEQGDSAMYLCASSSYEKLFFGSGTQLSVL.

The DNA of the CDR3 is TGTGCCAGCAGCTTATGGGACCCCTGGGAAGCGACTGAAGCTTTCTTT. It yields the protein CASSLWDPWEATEAFF. V usage is TRBV7-8 and J usage is TRBJ1-1; TRBD1 might be the D (5 bases). With 2 bases removed from V and 5 bases from J, the gap between germline ends came to 18 bases. Germline-derived CDR1 and CDR2 are SGHVS and FQNEAQ. The CDR3 contains 16 residues.